This T cell receptor beta chain was observed in a study of human T cells and chemical hapten exposure (dated by TCRdb to about 2021). Describing the broader study: For sensitization, 2% DPC in acetone was applied to a 2 cm by 2 cm area of upper inner arm skin. Throughout the study period of roughly 24 weeks, patients also received therapeutic DPC doses to the scalp every week. Patch testing on the upper back used Finn chambers containing 0.01% DPC, with scoring done after 6 days according to International Contact Dermatitis Research Group standards. The mostly female patient cohort included alopecia areata with under or over 50% scalp involvement, alopecia totalis and alopecia universalis. Libraries were combined into a pool for sequencing, and differences in TCR yield between samples came mainly from small differences in library volumes within the pool. The study tracked peripheral blood TCR repertoire changes in vivo during primary and secondary sensitization to the hapten diphenylcyclopropenone (DPC) in alopecia patients. Blood was sampled from patients pre-sensitization (week 0) and at 2, 6 and about 24 weeks after DPC sensitization. For TCR sequencing, blood came from 25 to 35 alopecia patients at anywhere from one to four time points (pre-sensitization, 2, 6 and 24 weeks).

Taken with the paper, the label for time point translates to: patch test 1, 2 weeks after DPC sensitization. The treatment or condition tag for this specimen amounts to: therapeutic diphenylcyclopropenone sensitization with weekly scalp DPC. At each patch-test visit, blood was drawn before the patch test was applied. Patients were considered eligible if aged 18 to 70, diagnosed with alopecia and deemed suitable for DPC therapy, and patients were excluded if pregnant. Total RNA was extracted from unfractionated whole blood that had been collected in Tempus Blood RNA tubes. What the work shows at the level of the full study, not this receptor alone: DPC sensitization did not change how many TCRs were above 1 in 1000 frequency, and no evidence was found of alterations in global repertoire structure. Repeated subsampling changed both the strength of the expansion versus patch-test correlation and the threshold at which that correlation became significant. Expanded TCRs formed significantly more large CDR3 similarity clusters than pre-sensitization or healthy control sets, consistent with antigen-driven responses. Alopecia, a presumed autoimmune disease, was present in all patients, so the immune response of the patients might differ from that of healthy individuals. Patch test score was positively correlated with the number of PT1 expanded TCRs, with significance at thresholds 8, 16 and 32 but not at 4.

About this clonotype: There is no known antigen for this receptor. Within one base of it there is no much larger clone, and no base qualities were kept.

Library prep was done by RACE. Sequencing took place on a NextSeq 500. During library preparation, unique molecular identifiers were attached to individual cDNA molecules so that TCRs could be counted quantitatively and reproducibly. For every blood RNA sample, sequencing covered both the TCR alpha and TCR beta chains. The authors processed their data as follows. A median of around 100,000 TCRs per sample was observed, with a range of 23,224 to 690,600. V, J and CDR3 annotation of the TCR reads was performed with the Decombinator software suite. For the PS versus PT1 abundance plots, all samples were subsampled to the same number of TCRs (28,000). Expanded TCRs were defined as absent before sensitization and observed at least eight times at the 2-week time point. TCRdb ran its own pipeline on the public reads, namely fastp trimming at Q25 and MiXCR clone calling, and kept in-frame beta chains. Rows matching on CDR3 protein sequence are summarized as one entry with the most common DNA and genes. Clone size and V and J calls follow TCRdb, not the original study. The sample table holds some 190,000 distinct CDR3 sequences, of which around 22% were seen once. In total, the top ten clones hold about 6.7% of the sample.

The material was whole blood, obtained in connection with sensitization to the hapten diphenylcyclopropenone (DPC). The receptor comes from a woman between 45 and 60 years old with alopecia areata. Some clones in this sample may be carry-over from other donors' samples.

The CDR3: CASSLERSGISEAFF. The nucleotide sequence reads as follows: TGTGCCAGCAGCTTAGAAAGGTCAGGGATAAGTGAAGCTTTCTTT. The sequence links TRBV7-2 to TRBJ1-1; TRBD1 could be the D gene, as 5 bases match. From a lookup of the germline V gene, CDR1 and CDR2 are SGHTA and FQGNSA. V is cut by 1 base and J by 7 bases, and the space between the germline ends is 16 bases. Counted from cysteine to phenylalanine, this CDR3 has 15 amino acids. The CDR3 DNA has 45 bases and is translated from base 1.